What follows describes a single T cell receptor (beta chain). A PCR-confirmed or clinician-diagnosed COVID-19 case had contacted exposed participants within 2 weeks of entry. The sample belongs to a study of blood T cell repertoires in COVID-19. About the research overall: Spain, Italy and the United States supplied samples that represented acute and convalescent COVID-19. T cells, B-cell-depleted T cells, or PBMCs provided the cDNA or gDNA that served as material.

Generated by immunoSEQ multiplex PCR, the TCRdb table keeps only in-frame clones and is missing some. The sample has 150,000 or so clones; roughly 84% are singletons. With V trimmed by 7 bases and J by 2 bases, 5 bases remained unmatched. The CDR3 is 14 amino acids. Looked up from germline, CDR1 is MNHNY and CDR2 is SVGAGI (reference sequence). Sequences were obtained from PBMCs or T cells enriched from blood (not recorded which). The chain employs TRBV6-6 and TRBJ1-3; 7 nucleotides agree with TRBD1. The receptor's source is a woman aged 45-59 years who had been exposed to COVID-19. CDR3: CASKQGQAGNTIYF. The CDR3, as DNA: TGTGCCAGCAAACAGGGGCAGGCTGGAAACACCATATATTTT.